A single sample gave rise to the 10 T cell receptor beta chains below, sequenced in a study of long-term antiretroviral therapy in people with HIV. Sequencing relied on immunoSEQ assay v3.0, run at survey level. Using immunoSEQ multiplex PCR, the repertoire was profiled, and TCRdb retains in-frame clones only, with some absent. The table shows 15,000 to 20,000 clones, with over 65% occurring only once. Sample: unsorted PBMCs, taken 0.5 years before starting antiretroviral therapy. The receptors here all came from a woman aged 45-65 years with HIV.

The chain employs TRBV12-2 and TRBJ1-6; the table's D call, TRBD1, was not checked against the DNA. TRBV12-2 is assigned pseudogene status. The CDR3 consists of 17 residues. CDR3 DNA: TGTGCAAGTCGCTTAGTACAGGGGGCATCCTATAATTCACCCCTCCACTTT. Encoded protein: CASRLVQGASYNSPLHF.

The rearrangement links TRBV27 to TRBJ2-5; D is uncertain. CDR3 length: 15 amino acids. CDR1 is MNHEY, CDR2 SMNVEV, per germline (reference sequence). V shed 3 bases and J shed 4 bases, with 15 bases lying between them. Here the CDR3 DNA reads TGTGCCAGCAGTTTCTACACCCGAAGTAGAGAGACCCAGTACTTC. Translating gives CASSFYTRSRETQYF.

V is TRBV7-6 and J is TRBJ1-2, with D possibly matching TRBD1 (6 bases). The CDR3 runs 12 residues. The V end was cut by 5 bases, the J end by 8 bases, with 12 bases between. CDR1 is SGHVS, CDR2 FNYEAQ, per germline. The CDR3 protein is CASSGGGGGYTF. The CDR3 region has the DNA TGTGCCAGCAGCGGGGGCGGCGGCGGCTACACCTTC. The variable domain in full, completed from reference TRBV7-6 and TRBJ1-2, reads GAGVSQSPRYKVTKRGQDVALRCDPISGHVSLYWYRQALGQGPEFLTYFNYEAQQDKSGLPNDRFSAERPEGSISTLTIQRTEQRDSAMYRCASSGGGGGYTFGSGTRLTVV.

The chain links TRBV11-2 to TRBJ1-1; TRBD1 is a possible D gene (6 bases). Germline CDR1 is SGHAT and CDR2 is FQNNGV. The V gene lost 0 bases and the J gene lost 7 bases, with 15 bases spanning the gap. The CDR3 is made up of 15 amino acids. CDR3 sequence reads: CASSLDPGDRGEAFF. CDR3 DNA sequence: TGTGCCAGCAGCTTAGATCCAGGGGATAGGGGTGAAGCTTTCTTT.

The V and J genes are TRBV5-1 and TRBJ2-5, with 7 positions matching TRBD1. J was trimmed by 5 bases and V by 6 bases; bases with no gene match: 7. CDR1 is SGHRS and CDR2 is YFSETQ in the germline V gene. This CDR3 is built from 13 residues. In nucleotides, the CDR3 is TGCGCCAGCAAAACAGGGGCGTCCGAGACCCAGTACTTC. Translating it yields CASKTGASETQYF. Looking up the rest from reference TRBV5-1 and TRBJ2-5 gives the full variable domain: KAGVTQTPRYLIKTRGQQVTLSCSPISGHRSVSWYQQTPGQGLQFLFEYFSETQRNKGNFPGRFSGRQFSNSRSEMNVSTLELGDSALYLCASKTGASETQYFGPGTRLLVL.

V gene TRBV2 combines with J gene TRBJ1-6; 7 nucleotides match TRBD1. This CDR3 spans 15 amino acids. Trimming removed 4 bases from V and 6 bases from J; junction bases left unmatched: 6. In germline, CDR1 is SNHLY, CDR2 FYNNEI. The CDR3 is CASSVRDSFNSPLHF. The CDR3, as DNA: TGTGCCAGCAGTGTACGGGACAGCTTTAATTCACCCCTCCACTTT.

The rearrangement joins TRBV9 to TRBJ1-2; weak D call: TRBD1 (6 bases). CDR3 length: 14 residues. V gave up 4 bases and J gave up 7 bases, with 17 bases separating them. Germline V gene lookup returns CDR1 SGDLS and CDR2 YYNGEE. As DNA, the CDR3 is TGTGCCAGCAGCCCTAGGACAGCCGGAGGTGGCTACACCTTC. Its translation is CASSPRTAGGGYTF.

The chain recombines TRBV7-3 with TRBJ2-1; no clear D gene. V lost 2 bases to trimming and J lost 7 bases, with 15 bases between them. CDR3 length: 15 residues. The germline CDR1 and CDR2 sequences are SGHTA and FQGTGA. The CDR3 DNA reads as TGTGCCAGCAGCTTAGGGGATACAGTAAGGAATGAGCAGTTCTTC. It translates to CASSLGDTVRNEQFF.

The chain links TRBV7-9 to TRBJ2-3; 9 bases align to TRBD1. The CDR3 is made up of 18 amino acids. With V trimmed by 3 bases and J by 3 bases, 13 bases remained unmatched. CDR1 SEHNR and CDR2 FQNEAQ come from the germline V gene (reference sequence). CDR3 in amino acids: CASSFPYKGQGRTDTQYF. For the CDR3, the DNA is TGTGCCAGCAGCTTCCCATACAAGGGACAGGGTAGAACAGATACGCAGTATTTT.

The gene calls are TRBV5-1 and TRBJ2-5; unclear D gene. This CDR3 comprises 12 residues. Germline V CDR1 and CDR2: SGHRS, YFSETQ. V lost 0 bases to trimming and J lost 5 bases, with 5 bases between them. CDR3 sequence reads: CASSLAGETQYF. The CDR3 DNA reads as TGCGCCAGCAGCTTGGCCGGGGAGACCCAGTACTTC.